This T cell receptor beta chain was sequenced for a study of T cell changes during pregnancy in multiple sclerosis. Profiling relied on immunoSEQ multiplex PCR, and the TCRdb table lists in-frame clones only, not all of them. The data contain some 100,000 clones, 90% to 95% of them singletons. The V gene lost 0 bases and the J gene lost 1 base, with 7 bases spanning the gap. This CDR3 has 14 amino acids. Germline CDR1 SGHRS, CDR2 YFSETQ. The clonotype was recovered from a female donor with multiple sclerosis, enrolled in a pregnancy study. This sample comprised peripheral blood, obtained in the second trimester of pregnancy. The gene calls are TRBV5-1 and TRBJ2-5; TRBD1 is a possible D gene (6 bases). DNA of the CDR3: TGCGCCAGCAGCTTGGGACAGGTCCAAGAGACCCAGTACTTC. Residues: CASSLGQVQETQYF.